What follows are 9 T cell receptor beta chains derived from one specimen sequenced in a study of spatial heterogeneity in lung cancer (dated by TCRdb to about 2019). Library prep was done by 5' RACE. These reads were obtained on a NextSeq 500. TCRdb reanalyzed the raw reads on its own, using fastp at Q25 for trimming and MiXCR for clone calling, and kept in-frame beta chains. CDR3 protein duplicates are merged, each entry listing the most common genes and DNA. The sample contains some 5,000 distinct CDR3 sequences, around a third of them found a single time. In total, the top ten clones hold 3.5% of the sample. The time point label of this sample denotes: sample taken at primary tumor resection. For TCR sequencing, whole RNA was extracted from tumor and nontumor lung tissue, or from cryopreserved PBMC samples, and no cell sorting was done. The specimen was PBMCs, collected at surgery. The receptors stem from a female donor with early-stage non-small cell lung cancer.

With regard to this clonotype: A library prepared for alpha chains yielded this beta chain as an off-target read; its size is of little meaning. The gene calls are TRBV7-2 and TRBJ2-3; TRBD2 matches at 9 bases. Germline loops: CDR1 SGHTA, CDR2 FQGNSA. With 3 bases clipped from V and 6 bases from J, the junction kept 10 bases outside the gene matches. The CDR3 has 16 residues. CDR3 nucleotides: TGTGCCAGCAGCTTCCAGCCTGCGGGGGGGATGGATACGCAGTATTTT. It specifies CASSFQPAGGMDTQYF.

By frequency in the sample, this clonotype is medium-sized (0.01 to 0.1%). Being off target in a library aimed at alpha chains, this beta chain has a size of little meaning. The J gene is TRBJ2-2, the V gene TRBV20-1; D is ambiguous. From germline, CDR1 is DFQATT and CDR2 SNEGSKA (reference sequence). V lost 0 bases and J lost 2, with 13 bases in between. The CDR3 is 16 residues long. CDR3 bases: TGCAGTGCTAGAGATTCCGTACGTTTCAACACCGGGGAGCTGTTTTTT. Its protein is CSARDSVRFNTGELFF.

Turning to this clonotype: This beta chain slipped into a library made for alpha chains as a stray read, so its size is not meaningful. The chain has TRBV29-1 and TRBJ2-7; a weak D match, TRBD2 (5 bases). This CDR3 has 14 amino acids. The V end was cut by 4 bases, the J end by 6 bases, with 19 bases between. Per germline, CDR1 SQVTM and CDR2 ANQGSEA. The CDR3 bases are TGCAGCGTTGCCCCTACCCTCCCTAGCACCGAGCAGTACTTC. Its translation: CSVAPTLPSTEQYF.

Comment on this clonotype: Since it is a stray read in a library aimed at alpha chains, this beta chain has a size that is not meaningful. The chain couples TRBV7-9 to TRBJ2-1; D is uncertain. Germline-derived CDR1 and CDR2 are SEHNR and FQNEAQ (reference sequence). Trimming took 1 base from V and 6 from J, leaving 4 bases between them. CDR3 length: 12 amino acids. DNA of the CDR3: TGTGCCAGCAGCTTAGTACTCAATGAGCAGTTCTTC. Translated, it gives CASSLVLNEQFF.

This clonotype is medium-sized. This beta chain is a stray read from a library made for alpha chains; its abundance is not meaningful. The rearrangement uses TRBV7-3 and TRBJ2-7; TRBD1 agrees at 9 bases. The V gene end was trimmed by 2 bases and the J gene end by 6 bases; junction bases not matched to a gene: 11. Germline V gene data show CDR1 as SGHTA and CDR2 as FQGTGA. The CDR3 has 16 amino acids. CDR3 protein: CASSLSSGTGRFEQYF. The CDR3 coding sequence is TGTGCCAGCAGCTTATCCTCTGGGACAGGGCGGTTCGAGCAGTACTTC.

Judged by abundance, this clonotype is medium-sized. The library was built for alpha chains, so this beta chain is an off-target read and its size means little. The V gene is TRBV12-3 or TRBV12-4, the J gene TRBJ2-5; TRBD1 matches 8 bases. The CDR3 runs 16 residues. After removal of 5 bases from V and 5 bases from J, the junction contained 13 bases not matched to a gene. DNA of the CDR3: TGTGCCAGCAGTCGACCTCCAGGGGGCAGGCGGGAGACCCAGTACTTC. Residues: CASSRPPGGRRETQYF.

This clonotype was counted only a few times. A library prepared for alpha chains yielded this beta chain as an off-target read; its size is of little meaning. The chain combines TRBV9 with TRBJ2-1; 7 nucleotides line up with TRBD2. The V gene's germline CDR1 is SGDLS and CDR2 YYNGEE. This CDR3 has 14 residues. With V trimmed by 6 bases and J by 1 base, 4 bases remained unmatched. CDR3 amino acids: CASNSGASYNEQFF. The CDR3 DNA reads TGTGCCAGCAACAGCGGGGCGTCCTACAATGAGCAGTTCTTC.

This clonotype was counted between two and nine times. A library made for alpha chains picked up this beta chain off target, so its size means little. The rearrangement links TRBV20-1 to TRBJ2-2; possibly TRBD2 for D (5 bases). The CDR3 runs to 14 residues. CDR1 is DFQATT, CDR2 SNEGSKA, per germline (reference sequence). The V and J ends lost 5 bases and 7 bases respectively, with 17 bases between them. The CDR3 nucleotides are TGCAGTGCTCCTGCCCGGGATGGTAGCGGGGAGCTGTTTTTT. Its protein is CSAPARDGSGELFF.

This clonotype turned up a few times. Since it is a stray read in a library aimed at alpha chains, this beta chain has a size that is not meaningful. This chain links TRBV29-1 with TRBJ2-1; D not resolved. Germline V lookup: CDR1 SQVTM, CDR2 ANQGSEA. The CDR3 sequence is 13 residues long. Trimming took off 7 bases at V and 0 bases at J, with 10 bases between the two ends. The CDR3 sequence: CSARISSYNEQFF. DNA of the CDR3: TGCAGCGCGAGGATCAGCTCCTACAATGAGCAGTTCTTC.